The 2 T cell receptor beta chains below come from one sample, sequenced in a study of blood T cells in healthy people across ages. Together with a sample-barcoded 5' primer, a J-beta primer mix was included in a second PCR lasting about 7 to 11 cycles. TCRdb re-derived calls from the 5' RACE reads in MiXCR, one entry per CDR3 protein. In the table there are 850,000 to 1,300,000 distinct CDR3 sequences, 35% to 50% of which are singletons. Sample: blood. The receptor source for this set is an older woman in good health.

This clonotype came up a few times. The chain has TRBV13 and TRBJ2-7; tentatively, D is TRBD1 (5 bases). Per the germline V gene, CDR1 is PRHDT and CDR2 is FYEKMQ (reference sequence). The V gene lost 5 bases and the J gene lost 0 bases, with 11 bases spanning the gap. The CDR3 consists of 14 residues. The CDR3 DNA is TGTGCCAGCAGCCGACAGCTGAGCTCCTACGAGCAGTACTTC. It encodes CASSRQLSSYEQYF.

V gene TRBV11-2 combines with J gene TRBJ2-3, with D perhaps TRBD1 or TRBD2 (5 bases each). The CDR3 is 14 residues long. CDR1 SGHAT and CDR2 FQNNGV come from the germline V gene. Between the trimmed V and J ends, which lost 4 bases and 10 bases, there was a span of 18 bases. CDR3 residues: CASSSRDLSPSQYF. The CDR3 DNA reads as TGTGCCAGCAGCTCCCGGGACCTTTCTCCCTCGCAGTATTTT. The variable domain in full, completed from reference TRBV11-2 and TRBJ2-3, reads EAGVAQSPRYKIIEKRQSVAFWCNPISGHATLYWYQQILGQGPKLLIQFQNNGVVDDSQLPKDRFSAERLKGVDSTLKIQPAKLEDSAVYLCASSSRDLSPSQYFGPGTRLTVL.